A selection of T cell receptor beta chains follows, all from one sample in a study of post-analysis software for immune sequencing data. TCRdb recomputed calls from the PCR reads with MiXCR, one row per CDR3 protein. Altogether roughly 620,000 distinct CDR3 sequences are present, 44% being singletons, with the ten largest covering around 1.7%. The source material was blood. All receptors derive from a girl aged 5 to 17 with multiple sclerosis. The CDR3 runs from the conserved cysteine through the conserved F or W. Each record gives: V gene, J gene, clone size, D gene, CDR3 length, CDR3 DNA, CDR3 protein. A D gene is named only where the DNA matches it firmly. Clone size is not always given. Where it is, it says once, few, many or a class for expanded clones.

>TRBV20-1|TRBJ2-5|-|-|11
TGCAGTGCTAGAGAGAGAGAGACCCAGTACTTC
CSARERETQYF
>TRBV6-5|TRBJ2-5|many|-|15
TGTGCCAGCAGTCCCCCGGACACGATTCAAGCGACCCAGTACTTC
CASSPPDTIQATQYF
>TRBV4-1|TRBJ2-5|-|-|16
TGCGCCAGCAGCCAAGTAATCCGGGGAAGGAGCCAGACCCAGTACTTC
CASSQVIRGRSQTQYF
>TRBV20-1|TRBJ1-2|-|TRBD1|15
TGCAGTGCTAGACCCCCGGGACAGCTACACTATGGCTACACCTTC
CSARPPGQLHYGYTF
>TRBV4-1|TRBJ2-1|few|-|13
TGCGCCAGCGCGGACTTCTCCTACAATGAGCAGTTCTTC
CASADFSYNEQFF
>TRBV4-1|TRBJ2-5|-|TRBD2|18
TGCGCCAGCAGCCAAGAACGAAGCGGACTAGCGGGAACGGAGACCCAGTACTTC
CASSQERSGLAGTETQYF
>TRBV6-6|TRBJ2-4|-|-|16
TGTGCCAGCAGTTACAGGACAGATCTAGCCAAAAACATTCAGTACTTC
CASSYRTDLAKNIQYF
>TRBV5-1|TRBJ2-7|-|-|15
TGCGCCAGCAGGGGGAAGGACAGACTCCTCTACGAGCAGTACTTC
CASRGKDRLLYEQYF
>TRBV6-5|TRBJ2-3|-|TRBD2|18
TGTGCCAGCAGTTACTCACCTAGCGGGGGGGCTAGCACAGATACGCAGTATTTT
CASSYSPSGGASTDTQYF
>TRBV29-1|TRBJ2-7|-|TRBD2|12
TGCAGTGGCGAGACTAGCGGATACGAGCAGTACTTC
CSGETSGYEQYF
>TRBV6-1|TRBJ2-1|few|-|16
TGTGCCAGCAAGGCCCGTACAGGGAGCTCCTACAATGAGCAGTTCTTC
CASKARTGSSYNEQFF
>TRBV7-6|TRBJ1-1|-|-|12
TGTGCCAGCAGCCTAACAGTCCCTGAAGCTTTCTTT
CASSLTVPEAFF
>TRBV2|TRBJ1-5|-|TRBD1|15
TGTGCCAGCAGCGGGGACAGGGAAGTAAATCAGCCCCAGCATTTT
CASSGDREVNQPQHF
>TRBV20-1|TRBJ2-3|few|TRBD1|15
TGCAGTGCTAGAGATCGGGCAGGGGGAACAGATACGCAGTATTTT
CSARDRAGGTDTQYF
>TRBV10-2|TRBJ2-1|few|TRBD1|19
TGCGCCAGCAGATCAGGGGGTCCCCGACAGGGGACCACCTACAATGAGCAGTTCTTC
CASRSGGPRQGTTYNEQFF
>TRBV20-1|TRBJ2-1|-|TRBD1|15
TGCAGTGCTAGGGACCTAGCAGGGGGCTATTTCGAGCAGTTCTTC
CSARDLAGGYFEQFF
>TRBV5-1|TRBJ1-4|-|-|16
TGCGCCAGCAGCTTGGCCCACGGCGGCGCTAATGAAAAACTGTTTTTT
CASSLAHGGANEKLFF
>TRBV20-1|TRBJ2-1|-|-|13
TGCAGCGCTGGAAAGTCGACTAACGATGAGCAGTTCTTC
CSAGKSTNDEQFF
>TRBV10-3|TRBJ2-5|few|-|13
TGTGCCATCAGTGAGGACAAGACCTCAGAGCAGTACTTC
CAISEDKTSEQYF
>TRBV10-3|TRBJ1-1|-|TRBD1|14
TGTGCCATCAGTAACCCGGACAGGGGAACTGAAGCTTTCTTT
CAISNPDRGTEAFF
>TRBV12-3/TRBV12-4|TRBJ1-2|-|-|13
TGTGCCAGCAGTTTCGACAGAACCCATGGCTACACCTTC
CASSFDRTHGYTF
>TRBV5-1|TRBJ2-3|few|-|15
TGCGCCAGCAGAAGGGACTCCTTGAGCACAGATACGCAGTATTTT
CASRRDSLSTDTQYF